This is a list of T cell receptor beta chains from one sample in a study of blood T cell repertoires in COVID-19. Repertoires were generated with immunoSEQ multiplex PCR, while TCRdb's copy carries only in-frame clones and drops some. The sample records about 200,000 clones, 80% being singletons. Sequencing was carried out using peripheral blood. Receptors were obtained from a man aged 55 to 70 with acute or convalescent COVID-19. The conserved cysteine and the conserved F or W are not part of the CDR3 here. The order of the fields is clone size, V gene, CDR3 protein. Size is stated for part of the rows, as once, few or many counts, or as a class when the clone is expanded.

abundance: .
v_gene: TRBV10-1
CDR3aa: ASGRSSGSGATDTQY

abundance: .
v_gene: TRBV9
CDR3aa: ASSVGVGLGAEAF

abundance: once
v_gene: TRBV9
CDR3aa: ASSVDGRNEQY

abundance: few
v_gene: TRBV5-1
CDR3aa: ASSPGTPGNTIY

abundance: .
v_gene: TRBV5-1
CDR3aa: ASSPPELDTQY

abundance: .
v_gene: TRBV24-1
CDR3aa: ATSDLRADTQY

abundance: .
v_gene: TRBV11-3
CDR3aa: ASSFTGATEAF

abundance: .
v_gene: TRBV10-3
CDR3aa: AISDRTAYNEQF

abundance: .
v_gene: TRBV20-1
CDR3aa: SARGRVEQF

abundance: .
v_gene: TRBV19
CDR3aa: ASSIGLAGVVDEQF

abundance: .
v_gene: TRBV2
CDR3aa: ASSTQGTLEKLF

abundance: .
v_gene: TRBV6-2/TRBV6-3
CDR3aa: ASSYPLPRTGNTGELF

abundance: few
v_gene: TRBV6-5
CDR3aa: ASTPSGNTGELF

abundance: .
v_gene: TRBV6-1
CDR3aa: ASSENGQVEQY

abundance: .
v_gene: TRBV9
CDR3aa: ASSPGGNSGNTIY

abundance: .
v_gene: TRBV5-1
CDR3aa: ASSSPGQGKTGYT

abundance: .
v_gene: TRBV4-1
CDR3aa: ASSQDGGGNYGYT

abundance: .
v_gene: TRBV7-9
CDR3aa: ASSLERATSGSVGEQF

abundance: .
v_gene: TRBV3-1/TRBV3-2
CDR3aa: ASSQSLGGGRSDTQY

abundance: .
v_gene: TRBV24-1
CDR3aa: ATSDFTGGEQF

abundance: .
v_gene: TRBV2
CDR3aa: ASSPTLNNEQF

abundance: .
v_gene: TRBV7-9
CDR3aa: ASSLSLRGDDSYEQY

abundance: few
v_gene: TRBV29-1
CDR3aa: SVILQGANYGYT

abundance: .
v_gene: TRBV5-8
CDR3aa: ASSLYGTGIREQY

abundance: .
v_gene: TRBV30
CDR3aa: AWGTSGTYNEQF

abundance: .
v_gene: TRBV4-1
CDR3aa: ASTLTHGYGVVYEQY

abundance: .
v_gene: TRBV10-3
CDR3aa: ASSLADTDTQY

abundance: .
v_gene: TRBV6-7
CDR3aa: ASSYSTAWDTPYEQY

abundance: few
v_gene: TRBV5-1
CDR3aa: ASSTRGAPTEAF

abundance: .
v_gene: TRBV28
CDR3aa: ASSLGLAASTDTQY

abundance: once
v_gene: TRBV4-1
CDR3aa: ASSQAGNQPQH

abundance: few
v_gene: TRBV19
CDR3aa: ASSIDGQGRQNSPLH

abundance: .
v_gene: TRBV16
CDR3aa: ASSWTLGSEQF

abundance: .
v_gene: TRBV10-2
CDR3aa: ASGTGHNTEAF

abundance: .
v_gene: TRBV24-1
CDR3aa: ATTRTGAPISSYEQY

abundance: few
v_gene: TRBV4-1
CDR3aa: ASSQDWSGGNNEQF

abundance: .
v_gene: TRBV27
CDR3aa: ASSQTGFPYYGYT

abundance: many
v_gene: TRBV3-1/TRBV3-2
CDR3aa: ASSQGSGSGYEQY

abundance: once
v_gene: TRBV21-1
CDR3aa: ASSKGLAGGKETQY

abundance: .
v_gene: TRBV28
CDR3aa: ASSLTSARTDTQY

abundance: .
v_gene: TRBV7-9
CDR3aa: ASSTGREKLF

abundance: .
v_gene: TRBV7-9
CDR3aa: ASSLAGSSETQY

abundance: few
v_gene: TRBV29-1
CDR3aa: SGRGTRRLNTEAF

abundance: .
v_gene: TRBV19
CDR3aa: ASSILYPGGAGELF

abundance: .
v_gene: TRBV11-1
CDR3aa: ASSPDRGFGDTQY

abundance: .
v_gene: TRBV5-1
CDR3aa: ASSLVPTGRGNQPQH

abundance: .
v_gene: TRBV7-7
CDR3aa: ASSFRLAGGYNEQF

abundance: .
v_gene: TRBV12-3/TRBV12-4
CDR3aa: ASRVAGGTEQF

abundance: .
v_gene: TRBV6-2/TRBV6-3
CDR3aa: ASSYRRDTQY

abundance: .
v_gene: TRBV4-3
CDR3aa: ASSQDIAGDQF

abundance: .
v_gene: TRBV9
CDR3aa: ASSVSGQGSGYT

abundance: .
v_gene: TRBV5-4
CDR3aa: ASSSGQDSSYNSPLH

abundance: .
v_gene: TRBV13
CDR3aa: ASSLRLAVNEQF

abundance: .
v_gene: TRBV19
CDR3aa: ATFGINYGYT

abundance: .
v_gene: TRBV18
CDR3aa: ASSPRGEGGATQY

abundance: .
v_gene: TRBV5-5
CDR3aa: ASSLSGGSNQPQH

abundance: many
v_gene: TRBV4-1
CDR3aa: ASSQDAGVSEQF

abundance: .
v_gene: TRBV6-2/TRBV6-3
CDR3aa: ASSFSQVFTEAF

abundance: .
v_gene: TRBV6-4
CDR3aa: ASSDSPGQGRQETQY

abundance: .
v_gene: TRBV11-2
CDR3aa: ASSSGTGGYEQY